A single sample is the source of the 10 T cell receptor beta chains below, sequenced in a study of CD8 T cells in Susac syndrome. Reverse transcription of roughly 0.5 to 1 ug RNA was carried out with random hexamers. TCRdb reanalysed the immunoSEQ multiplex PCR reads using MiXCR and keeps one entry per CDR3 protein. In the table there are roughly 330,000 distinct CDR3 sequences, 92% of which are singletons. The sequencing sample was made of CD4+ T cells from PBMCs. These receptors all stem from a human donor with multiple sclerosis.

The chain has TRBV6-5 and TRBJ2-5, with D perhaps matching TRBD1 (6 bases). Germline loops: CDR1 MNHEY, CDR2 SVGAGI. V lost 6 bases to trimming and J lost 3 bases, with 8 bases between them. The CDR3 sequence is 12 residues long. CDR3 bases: TGTGCCAGCAGGACAGGAAAAGAGACCCAGTACTTC. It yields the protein CASRTGKETQYF.

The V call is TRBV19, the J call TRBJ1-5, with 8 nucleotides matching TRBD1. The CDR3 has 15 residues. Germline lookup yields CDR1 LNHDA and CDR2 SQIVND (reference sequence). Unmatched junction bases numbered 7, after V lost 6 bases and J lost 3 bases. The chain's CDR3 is CASSVDRATNQPQHF. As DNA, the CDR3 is TGTGCCAGTAGCGTGGACAGGGCCACCAATCAGCCCCAGCATTTT.

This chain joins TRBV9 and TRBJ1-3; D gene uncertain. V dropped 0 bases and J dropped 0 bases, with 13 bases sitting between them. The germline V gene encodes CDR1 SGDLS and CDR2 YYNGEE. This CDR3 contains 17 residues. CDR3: CASSVGRVSSSGNTIYF. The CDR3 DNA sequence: TGTGCCAGCAGCGTAGGGAGAGTGTCCTCCTCTGGAAACACCATATATTTT. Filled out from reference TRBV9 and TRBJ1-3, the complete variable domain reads DSGVTQTPKHLITATGQRVTLRCSPRSGDLSVYWYQQSLDQGLQFLIQYYNGEERAKGNILERFSAQQFPDLHSELNLSSLELGDSALYFCASSVGRVSSSGNTIYFGEGSWLTVV.

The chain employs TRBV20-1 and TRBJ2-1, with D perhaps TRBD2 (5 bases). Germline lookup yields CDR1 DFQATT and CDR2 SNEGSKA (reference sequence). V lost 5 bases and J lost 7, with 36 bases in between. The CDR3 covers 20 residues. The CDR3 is CSARRRFSGVSFRAGNEQFF. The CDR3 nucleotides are TGCAGTGCTCGGAGACGCTTCAGCGGTGTCAGTTTCCGGGCAGGAAATGAGCAGTTCTTC.

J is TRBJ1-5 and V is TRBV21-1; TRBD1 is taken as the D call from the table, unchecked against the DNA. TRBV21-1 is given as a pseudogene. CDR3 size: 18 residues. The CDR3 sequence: CASSKAQGARYCDQPQHF. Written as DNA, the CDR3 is TGTGCCAGCAGCAAAGCACAGGGGGCGCGGTATTGCGATCAGCCCCAGCATTTT.

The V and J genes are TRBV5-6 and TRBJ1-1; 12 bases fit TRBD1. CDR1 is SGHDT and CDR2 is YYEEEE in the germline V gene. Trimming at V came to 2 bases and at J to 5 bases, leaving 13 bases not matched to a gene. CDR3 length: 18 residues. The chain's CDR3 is CASSFGAGTGGLRTEAFF. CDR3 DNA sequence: TGTGCCAGCAGCTTTGGGGCCGGGACAGGGGGCTTGAGGACTGAAGCTTTCTTT.

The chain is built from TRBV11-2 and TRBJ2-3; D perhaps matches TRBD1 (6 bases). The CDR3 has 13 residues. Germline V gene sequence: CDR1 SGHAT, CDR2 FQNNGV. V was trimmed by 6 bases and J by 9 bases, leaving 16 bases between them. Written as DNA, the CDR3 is TGTGCCAGCAGACCAAACAGGGTCCGGACGCAGTATTTT. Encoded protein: CASRPNRVRTQYF. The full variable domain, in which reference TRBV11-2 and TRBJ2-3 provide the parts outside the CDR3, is EAGVAQSPRYKIIEKRQSVAFWCNPISGHATLYWYQQILGQGPKLLIQFQNNGVVDDSQLPKDRFSAERLKGVDSTLKIQPAKLEDSAVYLCASRPNRVRTQYFGPGTRLTVL.

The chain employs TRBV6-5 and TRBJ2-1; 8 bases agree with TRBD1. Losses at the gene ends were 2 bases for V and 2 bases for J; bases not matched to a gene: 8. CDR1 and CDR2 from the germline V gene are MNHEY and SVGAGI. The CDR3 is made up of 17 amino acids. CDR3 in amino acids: CASSYHGQGKPYNEQFF. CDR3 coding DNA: TGTGCCAGCAGTTACCATGGACAGGGTAAACCCTACAATGAGCAGTTCTTC.

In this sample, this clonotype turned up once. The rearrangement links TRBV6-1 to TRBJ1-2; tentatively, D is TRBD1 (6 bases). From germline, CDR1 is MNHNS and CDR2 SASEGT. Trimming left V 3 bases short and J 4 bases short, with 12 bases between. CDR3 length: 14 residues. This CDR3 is CASSEPGAGYGYTF. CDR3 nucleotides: TGTGCCAGCAGTGAGCCGGGGGCAGGCTATGGCTACACCTTC.

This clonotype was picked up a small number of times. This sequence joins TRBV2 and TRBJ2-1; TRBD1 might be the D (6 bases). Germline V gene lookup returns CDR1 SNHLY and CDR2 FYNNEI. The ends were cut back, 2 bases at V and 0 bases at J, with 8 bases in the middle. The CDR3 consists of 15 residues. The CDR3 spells CASSEQGSSYNEQFF. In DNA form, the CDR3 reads TGTGCCAGCAGTGAACAGGGGAGCTCCTACAATGAGCAGTTCTTC.